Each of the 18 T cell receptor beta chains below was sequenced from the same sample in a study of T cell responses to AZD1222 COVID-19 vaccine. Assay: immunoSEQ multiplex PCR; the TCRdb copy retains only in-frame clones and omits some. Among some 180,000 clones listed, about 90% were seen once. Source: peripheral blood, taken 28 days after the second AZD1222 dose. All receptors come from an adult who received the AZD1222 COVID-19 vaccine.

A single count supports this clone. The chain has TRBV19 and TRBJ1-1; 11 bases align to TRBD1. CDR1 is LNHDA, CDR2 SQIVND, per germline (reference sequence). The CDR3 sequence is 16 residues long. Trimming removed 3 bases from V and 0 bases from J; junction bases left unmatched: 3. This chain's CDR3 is CASSIRTGGMNTEAFF. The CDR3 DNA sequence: TGTGCCAGTAGTATCCGGACAGGGGGCATGAACACTGAAGCTTTCTTT. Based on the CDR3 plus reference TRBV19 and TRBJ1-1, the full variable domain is DGGITQSPKYLFRKEGQNVTLSCEQNLNHDAMYWYRQDPGQGLRLIYYSQIVNDFQKGDIAEGYSVSREKKESFPLTVTSAQKNPTAFYLCASSIRTGGMNTEAFFGQGTRLTVV.

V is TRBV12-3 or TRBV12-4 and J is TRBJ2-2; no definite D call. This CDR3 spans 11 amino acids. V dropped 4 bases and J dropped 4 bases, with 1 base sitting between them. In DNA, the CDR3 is TGTGCCAGCAGTTCCACCGGGGAGCTGTTTTTT. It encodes CASSSTGELFF.

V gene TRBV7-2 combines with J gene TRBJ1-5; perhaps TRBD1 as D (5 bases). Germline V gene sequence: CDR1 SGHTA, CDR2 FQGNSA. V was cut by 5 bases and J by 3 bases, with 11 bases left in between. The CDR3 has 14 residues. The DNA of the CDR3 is TGTGCCAGCAGCGCAGGGTCCACCAATCAGCCCCAGCATTTT. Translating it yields CASSAGSTNQPQHF.

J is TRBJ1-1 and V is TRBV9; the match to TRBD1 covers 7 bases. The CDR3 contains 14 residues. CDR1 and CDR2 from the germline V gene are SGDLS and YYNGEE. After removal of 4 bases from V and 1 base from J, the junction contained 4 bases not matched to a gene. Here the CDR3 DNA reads TGTGCCAGCAGCACCGGGACAGCGAACACTGAAGCTTTCTTT. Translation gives CASSTGTANTEAFF.

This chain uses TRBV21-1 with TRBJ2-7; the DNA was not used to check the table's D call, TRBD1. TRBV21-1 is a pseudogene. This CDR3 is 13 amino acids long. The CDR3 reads CASSKDRFYEQYF. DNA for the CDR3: TGTGCCAGCAGCAAAGACAGGTTCTACGAGCAGTACTTC.

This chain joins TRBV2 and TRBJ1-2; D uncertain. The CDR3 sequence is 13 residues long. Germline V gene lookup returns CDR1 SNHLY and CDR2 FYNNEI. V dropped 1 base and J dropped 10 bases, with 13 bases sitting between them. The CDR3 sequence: CASSEGLTKPYTF. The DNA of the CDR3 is TGTGCCAGCAGTGAAGGGTTGACTAAGCCCTACACCTTC.

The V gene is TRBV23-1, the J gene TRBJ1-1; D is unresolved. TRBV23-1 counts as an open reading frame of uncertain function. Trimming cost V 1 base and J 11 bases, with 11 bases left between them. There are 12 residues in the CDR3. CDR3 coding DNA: TGCGCCAGCAGTCAATGGTCAGTAAGTGCTTTCTTT. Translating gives CASSQWSVSAFF.

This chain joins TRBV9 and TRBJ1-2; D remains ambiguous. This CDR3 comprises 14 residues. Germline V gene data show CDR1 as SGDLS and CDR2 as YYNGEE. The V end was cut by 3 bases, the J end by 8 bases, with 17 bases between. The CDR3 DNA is TGTGCCAGCAGCGAAGACCCACGGGCGGAAGGCTACACCTTC. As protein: CASSEDPRAEGYTF.

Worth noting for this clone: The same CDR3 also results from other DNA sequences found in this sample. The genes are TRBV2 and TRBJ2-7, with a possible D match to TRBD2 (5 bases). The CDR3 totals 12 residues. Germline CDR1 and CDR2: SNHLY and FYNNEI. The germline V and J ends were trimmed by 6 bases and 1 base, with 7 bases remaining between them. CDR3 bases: TGTGCCAGCAGCGGGAATTCCTACGAGCAGTACTTC. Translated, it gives CASSGNSYEQYF. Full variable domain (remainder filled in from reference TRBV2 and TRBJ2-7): EPEVTQTPSHQVTQMGQEVILRCVPISNHLYFYWYRQILGQKVEFLVSFYNNEISEKSEIFDDQFSVERPDGSNFTLKIRSTKLEDSAMYFCASSGNSYEQYFGPGTRLTVT.

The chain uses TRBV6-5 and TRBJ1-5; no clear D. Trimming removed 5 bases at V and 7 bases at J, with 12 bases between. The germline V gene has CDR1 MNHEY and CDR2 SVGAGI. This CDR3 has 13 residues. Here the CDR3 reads CASSPGGEQPQHF. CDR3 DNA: TGTGCCAGCAGTCCGGGTGGCGAGCAGCCCCAGCATTTT.

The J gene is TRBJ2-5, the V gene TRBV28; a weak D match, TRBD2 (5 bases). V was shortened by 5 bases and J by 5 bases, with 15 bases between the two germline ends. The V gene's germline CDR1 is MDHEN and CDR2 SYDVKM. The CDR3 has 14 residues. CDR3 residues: CASSPPRGEETQYF. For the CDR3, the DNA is TGTGCCAGCAGTCCCCCCCGGGGAGAGGAGACCCAGTACTTC.

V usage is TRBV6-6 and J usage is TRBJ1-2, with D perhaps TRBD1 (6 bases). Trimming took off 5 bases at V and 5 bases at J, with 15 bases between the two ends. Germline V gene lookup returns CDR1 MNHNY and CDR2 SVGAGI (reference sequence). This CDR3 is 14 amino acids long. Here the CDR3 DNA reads TGTGCCAGCAGTCCCCCCGGGGGCGGATATGGCTACACCTTC. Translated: CASSPPGGGYGYTF.

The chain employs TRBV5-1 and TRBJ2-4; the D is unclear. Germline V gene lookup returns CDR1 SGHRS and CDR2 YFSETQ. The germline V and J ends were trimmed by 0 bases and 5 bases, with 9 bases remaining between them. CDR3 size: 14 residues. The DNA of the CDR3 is TGCGCCAGCAGCTTGGTGGGAAGTCAAAACATTCAGTACTTC. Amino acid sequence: CASSLVGSQNIQYF.

The CDR3 region is CASNRQGAGNSPLHF. For the CDR3, the DNA is TGTGCCAGCAATCGACAGGGGGCGGGAAATTCACCCCTCCACTTT. The genes are TRBV6-5 and TRBJ1-6, with 10 bases aligning to TRBD1. The J segment lost 7 bases and the V segment lost 7 bases, leaving 7 bases of the junction unmatched. The germline gives CDR1 MNHEY, CDR2 SVGAGI. The CDR3 sequence is 15 residues long.

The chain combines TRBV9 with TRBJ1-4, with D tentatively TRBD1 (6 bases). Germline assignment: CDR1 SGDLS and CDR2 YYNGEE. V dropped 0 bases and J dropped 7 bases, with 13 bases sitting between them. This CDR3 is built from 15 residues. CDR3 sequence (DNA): TGTGCCAGCAGCGTAGGGGGGCAGGGCGGTGAAAAACTGTTTTTT. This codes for CASSVGGQGGEKLFF.

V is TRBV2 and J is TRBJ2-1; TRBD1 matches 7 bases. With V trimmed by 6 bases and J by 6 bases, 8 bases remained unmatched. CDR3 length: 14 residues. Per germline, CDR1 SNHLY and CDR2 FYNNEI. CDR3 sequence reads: CASRPGQRVNEQFF. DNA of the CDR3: TGTGCCAGCAGACCGGGACAGAGGGTCAATGAGCAGTTCTTC.

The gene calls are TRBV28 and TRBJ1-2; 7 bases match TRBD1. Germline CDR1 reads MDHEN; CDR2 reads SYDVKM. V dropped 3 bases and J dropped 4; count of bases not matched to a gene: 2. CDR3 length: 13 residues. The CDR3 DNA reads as TGTGCCAGCAGTTTGGACAGGTTCTATGGCTACACCTTC. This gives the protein CASSLDRFYGYTF.

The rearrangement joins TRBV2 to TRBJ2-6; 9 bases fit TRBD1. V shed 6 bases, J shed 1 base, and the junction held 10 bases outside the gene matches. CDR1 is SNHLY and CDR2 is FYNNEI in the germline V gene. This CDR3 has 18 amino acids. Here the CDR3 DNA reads TGTGCCAGCAGCTCTCTCGGACAGGGGACTTCTGGGGCCAACGTCCTGACTTTC. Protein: CASSSLGQGTSGANVLTF.